The 13 T cell receptor beta chains reported below all come from one sample, sequenced in a study of blood T cell repertoires in COVID-19. Profiling relied on immunoSEQ multiplex PCR, and the TCRdb table lists in-frame clones only, not all of them. Of around 360,000 clones in the sample, more than 70% are singletons; the top ten hold around 9.3%. The source material was peripheral blood. These receptors originate from a woman aged 30 to 39 with COVID-19, enrolled during active disease.

The rearrangement uses TRBV7-9 and TRBJ1-1; weak D call: TRBD1 (5 bases). Trimming took 3 bases from V and 5 from J, leaving 10 bases between them. The V gene's germline CDR1 is SEHNR and CDR2 FQNEAQ (reference sequence). The CDR3 contains 13 residues. The CDR3 DNA follows: TGTGCCAGCAGCTTTTCAGGGCAGACTGAAGCTTTCTTT. Its translation: CASSFSGQTEAFF.

Of note for this clone: It may be a read error: a sequence one base away is much more abundant. This chain uses TRBV7-6 with TRBJ2-2; TRBD1 aligns across 8 bases. The CDR3 runs to 16 residues. Germline V gene data show CDR1 as SGHVS and CDR2 as FNYEAQ. CDR3 coding DNA: TGTACCAGCAGCTTGATTCAGGGGGCCCCCACCGGGGAGCTGTTTTTT. Its protein product is CTSSLIQGAPTGELFF.

This clone appeared once. The V call is TRBV28, the J call TRBJ2-5, with 12 bases lining up with TRBD2. CDR3 length: 15 residues. The V and J ends lost 4 bases and 4 bases, in that order; junction bases with no gene match: 4. Per germline, CDR1 MDHEN and CDR2 SYDVKM. The chain's CDR3 is CASSSRLAGVETQYF. CDR3 bases: TGTGCCAGCAGTTCCCGACTAGCGGGAGTAGAGACCCAGTACTTC.

The chain uses TRBV9 and TRBJ2-3; 7 bases align to TRBD1. This CDR3 is 13 amino acids long. J was trimmed by 7 bases and V by 3 bases; bases with no gene match: 5. Germline CDR1 reads SGDLS; CDR2 reads YYNGEE. CDR3 in DNA: TGTGCCAGCAGCGGGGGGACAGCAAATACGCAGTATTTT. Residues: CASSGGTANTQYF.

V is TRBV10-3 and J is TRBJ2-5; TRBD1 aligns across 11 bases. This CDR3 has 15 amino acids. Germline CDR1 and CDR2: ENHRY and SYGVKD. Trimming at V came to 10 bases and at J to 0 bases, leaving 7 bases not matched to a gene. In nucleotides, the CDR3 is TGTGCCACCAATGGACAGGGGGCCCACCAAGAGACCCAGTACTTC. It translates to CATNGQGAHQETQYF.

This clone was observed a few times. This chain links TRBV5-5 with TRBJ2-7; tentative D call: TRBD2 (6 bases). The V end was cut by 1 base, the J end by 4 bases, with 15 bases between. The CDR3 has 15 amino acids. Germline loops: CDR1 SGHKS, CDR2 YYEKEE (reference sequence). The CDR3: CASSLRRGVGYEQYF. The DNA of the CDR3 is TGTGCCAGCAGCTTGCGGCGGGGCGTCGGGTACGAGCAGTACTTC.

This clone was found once. The V call is TRBV5-5, the J call TRBJ2-3, with TRBD2 as a possible D gene (6 bases). The V gene's germline CDR1 is SGHKS and CDR2 YYEKEE (reference sequence). The CDR3 totals 16 residues. V lost 4 bases to trimming and J lost 0 bases, with 15 bases between them. DNA for the CDR3: TGTGCCAGCAGCCCTTCCGCGGGATATAGCACAGATACGCAGTATTTT. This gives the protein CASSPSAGYSTDTQYF.

J is TRBJ1-2 and V is TRBV27, with D possibly TRBD1 on 5 matching bases. This CDR3 is 14 amino acids long. V was cut by 5 bases and J by 0 bases, with 10 bases left in between. Germline loops: CDR1 MNHEY, CDR2 SMNVEV (reference sequence). As DNA, the CDR3 is TGTGCCAGCAGTATGACAGTAGCTAACTATGGCTACACCTTC. It specifies CASSMTVANYGYTF.

The chain joins TRBV21-1 to TRBJ2-4; the tabulated D call, TRBD1, remains unverified against the DNA. TRBV21-1 constitutes a pseudogene. The CDR3 is made up of 21 amino acids. CDR3: CASSKGSGTGFSRLAKNIQYF. The CDR3 DNA reads TGTGCCAGCAGCAAAGGATCCGGGACAGGGTTTAGTCGGCTAGCCAAAAACATTCAGTACTTC.

CDR3 residues: CASNGGDLGYEQYF. The CDR3, as DNA: TGTGCCAGCAATGGGGGGGACCTAGGCTACGAGCAGTACTTC. V gene TRBV9 combines with J gene TRBJ2-7; TRBD2 agrees at 7 bases. Germline values: CDR1 SGDLS, CDR2 YYNGEE. The CDR3 length is 14 residues. The ends lost 6 bases at V and 3 bases at J; junction bases unmatched: 9.

This chain joins TRBV12-2 and TRBJ2-4; the table's D call of TRBD2 was not tested on the DNA. TRBV12-2 is a documented pseudogene. This CDR3 has 19 residues. CDR3 amino acids: CASRLARTSGRGRLDIQYF. The CDR3 DNA follows: TGTGCAAGTCGCTTAGCTAGGACTAGCGGGAGGGGTCGGTTGGACATTCAGTACTTC.

The V call is TRBV6-2 or TRBV6-3, the J call TRBJ1-5, with a tentative D call TRBD1 (6 bases). The V and J ends lost 6 bases and 0 bases respectively, with 15 bases between them. Germline CDR1 and CDR2: MNHEY and SVGEGT. The CDR3 runs to 16 residues. CDR3 in amino acids: CASSSDSQYSNQPQHF. CDR3 bases: TGTGCCAGCAGCTCGGACAGCCAGTATAGCAATCAGCCCCAGCATTTT.

The rearrangement links TRBV24-1 to TRBJ2-1; maybe TRBD2 (6 bases). Germline V CDR1 and CDR2: KGHDR, SFDVKD. Trimming removed 5 bases from V and 7 bases from J, with 11 bases in between. The CDR3 runs 13 residues. The CDR3 DNA reads as TGTGCCACCAGTGCGGGACTGCAGAATGAGCAGTTCTTC. Protein product: CATSAGLQNEQFF.